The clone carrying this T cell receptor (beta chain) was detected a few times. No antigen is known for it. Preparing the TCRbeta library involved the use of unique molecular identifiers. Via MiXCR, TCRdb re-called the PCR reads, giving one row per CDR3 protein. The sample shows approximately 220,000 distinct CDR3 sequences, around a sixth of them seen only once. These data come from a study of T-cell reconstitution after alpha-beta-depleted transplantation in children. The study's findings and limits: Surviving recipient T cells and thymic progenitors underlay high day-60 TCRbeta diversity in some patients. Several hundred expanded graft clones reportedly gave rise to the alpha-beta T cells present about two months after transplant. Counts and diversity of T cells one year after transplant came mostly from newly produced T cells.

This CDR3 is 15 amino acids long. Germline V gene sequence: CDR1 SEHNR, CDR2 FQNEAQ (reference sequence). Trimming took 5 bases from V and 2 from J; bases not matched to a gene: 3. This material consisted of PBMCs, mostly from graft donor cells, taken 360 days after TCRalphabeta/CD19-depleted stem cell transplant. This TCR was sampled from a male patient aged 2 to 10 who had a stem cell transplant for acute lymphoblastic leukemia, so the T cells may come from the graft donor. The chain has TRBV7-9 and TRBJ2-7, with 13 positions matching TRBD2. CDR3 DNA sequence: TGTGCCAGCAGCACGACTAGCGGGGGGCCCTACGAGCAGTACTTC. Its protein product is CASSTTSGGPYEQYF.